Shown below are 18 T cell receptor beta chains from a single sample sequenced in a study of regulatory T cells in long-lasting Graves disease. Time point defined: newly diagnosed GD, antithyroid drugs for less than 3 months. Following extraction of RNA from PBMCs, that RNA was used to make the TCR library. Arm-PCR of CDR3 regions and iRepertoire HTBI primers were the basis on which TCR beta libraries were built. TCRdb re-called the multiplex PCR reads through MiXCR, storing one row per CDR3 protein. Of approximately 350,000 distinct CDR3 sequences in the sample, 15% to 20% were seen once. These data also formed part of another study, on T cells in Graves' hyperthyroidism and ophthalmopathy.

This material consisted of peripheral blood mononuclear cells (PBMCs), taken at new diagnosis, from a patient treated with antithyroid drugs. The receptors derive from a woman between 18 and 30 years old with Graves disease.

This clonotype was observed a few times. The V gene is TRBV15, the J gene TRBJ2-1; 11 bases align to TRBD2. J was trimmed by 7 bases and V by 1 base; bases with no gene match: 6. The CDR3 contains 16 residues. Germline V gene sequence: CDR1 LNHNV, CDR2 YYDKDF (reference sequence). The DNA for the CDR3 is TGTGCCACCAGCAGAGGACTAGCGGGAATATCAAATGAGCAGTTCTTC. Its translation: CATSRGLAGISNEQFF.

A few counts support this clonotype. A much more abundant neighbour one base away suggests this may be a read error. This chain connects TRBV6-1 to TRBJ2-5, with D tentatively TRBD1 or TRBD2 (5 bases each). TRBJ2-1 matches the DNA end more closely, so the J call is doubtful. Germline V gene sequence: CDR1 MNHNS, CDR2 SASEGT. The CDR3 is 15 amino acids. CDR3 loop: CAIWPARGSYNGQFF. The CDR3 DNA sequence: TGTGCCATCTGGCCCGCCCGGGGCTCCTACAATGGGCAGTTCTTC.

There are many counts of this clonotype. The chain links TRBV20-1 to TRBJ2-7, with 11 bases fitting TRBD2. The CDR3 sequence is 13 residues long. V lost 4 bases and J lost 7; bases outside the gene matches: 6. Germline lookup yields CDR1 DFQATT and CDR2 SNEGSKA (reference sequence). The CDR3 DNA reads as TGCAGTGCTAAGACTAGCGGGGCTCGAGAGCAGTACTTC. This encodes CSAKTSGAREQYF.

This rearrangement joins TRBV4-1 to TRBJ2-7; unclear D gene. Between the trimmed V and J ends, which lost 3 bases and 3 bases, there was a span of 9 bases. Germline values: CDR1 MGHRA, CDR2 YSYEKL. There are 13 residues in the CDR3. CDR3: CASSHTIGYEQYF. CDR3 DNA: TGCGCCAGCAGCCACACGATAGGCTACGAGCAGTACTTC.

In regard to this clonotype: A far bigger clonotype differs at one base, so this is likely a read error. This chain connects TRBV11-2 to TRBJ2-4, with TRBD2 matching over 9 bases. The germline V gene has CDR1 SGHAT and CDR2 FQNNGV. J lost 13 bases, V lost 2 bases, and 18 bases had no gene match. This CDR3 is 17 amino acids long. The CDR3 loop reads CASSLPRGASGDNEQYF. CDR3 DNA: TGTGCCAGCAGCTTACCCCGAGGGGCTAGCGGGGACAATGAGCAGTACTTC.

Many counts were recorded for this clonotype. The chain employs TRBV7-3 and TRBJ2-1; no definite D call. This CDR3 has 15 residues. V dropped 5 bases and J dropped 7 bases, with 18 bases sitting between them. Germline loops: CDR1 SGHTA, CDR2 FQGTGA. CDR3 loop: CASSEREDGKNEQFF. DNA of the CDR3: TGTGCCAGCAGCGAGCGTGAGGACGGTAAGAATGAGCAGTTCTTC.

The chain carries TRBV6-1 and TRBJ1-2; 9 nucleotides align to TRBD1. Germline V gene lookup returns CDR1 MNHNS and CDR2 SASEGT. The CDR3 sequence is 15 residues long. With 3 bases clipped from V and 4 bases from J, the junction kept 6 bases outside the gene matches. CDR3 sequence reads: CASSDPGTGIYGYTF. CDR3 nucleotides: TGTGCCAGCAGTGACCCCGGGACAGGGATCTATGGCTACACCTTC.

This clonotype was detected a few times. V and J are TRBV5-6 and TRBJ2-7; 7 bases agree with TRBD1. Germline V gene data show CDR1 as SGHDT and CDR2 as YYEEEE. With V trimmed by 3 bases and J by 2 bases, 17 bases remained unmatched. The CDR3 is 18 residues long. CDR3 in amino acids: CASSSADARTGDPYEQYF. In DNA form, the CDR3 reads TGTGCCAGCAGCTCCGCCGACGCACGGACAGGTGATCCCTACGAGCAGTACTTC.

This clonotype came up a few times. V is TRBV12-3 or TRBV12-4 and J is TRBJ2-1, with TRBD2 matching 7 bases. The CDR3 is 15 amino acids. V lost 1 base to trimming and J lost 6 bases; unmatched junction nucleotides: 6. CDR3 loop: CASSLVGGLFNEQFF. Written as DNA, the CDR3 is TGTGCCAGCAGTTTAGTCGGGGGACTATTCAATGAGCAGTTCTTC.

This clonotype was seen only a few times. The J gene is TRBJ2-1, the V gene TRBV19; TRBD2 is a possible D gene (6 bases). This CDR3 region has 14 residues. V lost 2 bases and J 5 bases, leaving 10 bases between the germline ends. CDR1 is LNHDA and CDR2 is SQIVND in the germline V gene (reference sequence). The CDR3 DNA follows: TGTGCCAGTAGTATAAGACTAGTACACAATGAGCAGTTCTTC. It is translated as CASSIRLVHNEQFF.

V gene TRBV6-2 or TRBV6-3 combines with J gene TRBJ2-1, with TRBD2 identical over 10 bases. V was pared by 6 bases and J by 5 bases, with 13 bases of the junction left unmatched. The CDR3 extends over 17 amino acids. The germline V gene encodes CDR1 MNHEY and CDR2 SVGEGT. The CDR3 DNA reads as TGTGCCAGCAGCACCGGAAGAGTAGCGGGGGGCCACAATGAGCAGTTCTTC. Translated: CASSTGRVAGGHNEQFF.

This clonotype was seen a handful of times. This chain connects TRBV7-9 to TRBJ2-1, with TRBD2 matching 7 bases. V trimming: 2 bases; J trimming: 8 bases; junction bases outside the gene matches: 3. The V gene's germline CDR1 is SEHNR and CDR2 FQNEAQ (reference sequence). The CDR3 totals 13 residues. As DNA, the CDR3 is TGTGCCAGCAGCTTAAGGACTAGTGATGAGCAGTTCTTC. It codes for CASSLRTSDEQFF.

This clonotype came up many times. The chain employs TRBV5-1 and TRBJ2-7; D is possibly TRBD1 (5 bases). The CDR3 totals 15 residues. CDR1 and CDR2 from the germline V gene are SGHRS and YFSETQ. Trimming removed 0 bases at V and 4 bases at J, with 14 bases between. CDR3 coding DNA: TGCGCCAGCAGCTTGGATGGGGCAGGGTATTACGAGCAGTACTTC. This translates into CASSLDGAGYYEQYF.

This sequence joins TRBV20-1 and TRBJ2-7; D gene ambiguous. The CDR3 totals 10 residues. With 4 bases removed from V and 3 bases from J, the gap between germline ends came to 4 bases. The germline V gene encodes CDR1 DFQATT and CDR2 SNEGSKA (reference sequence). CDR3 sequence reads: CSAMSYEQYF. The CDR3 nucleotides read TGCAGTGCTATGAGCTACGAGCAGTACTTC.

This clonotype was detected a few times. This sequence joins TRBV9 and TRBJ2-2; possibly TRBD2 for D (5 bases). The CDR3 sequence is 16 residues long. Germline V lookup: CDR1 SGDLS, CDR2 YYNGEE. V lost 0 bases and J 0 bases, leaving 9 bases between the germline ends. The CDR3: CASSVAGNANTGELFF. In nucleotides, the CDR3 is TGTGCCAGCAGCGTAGCGGGAAACGCGAACACCGGGGAGCTGTTTTTT.

This clonotype has a count of ten or more. This chain joins TRBV20-1 and TRBJ2-7, with 8 bases identical to TRBD2. The CDR3 is 15 residues long. V was pared by 1 base and J by 2 bases, with 7 bases of the junction left unmatched. In germline, CDR1 is DFQATT, CDR2 SNEGSKA (reference sequence). This CDR3 reads CSARAGRGGTYEQYF. CDR3 nucleotides: TGCAGTGCTAGAGCGGGACGGGGGGGGACCTACGAGCAGTACTTC.

This clonotype has a count of ten or more. At one of its ends the junction is not consistent with the germline gene, which may arise from a read error. This sequence joins TRBV5-1 and TRBJ2-2; 7 nucleotides line up with TRBD1. The CDR3 consists of 15 residues. The germline CDR1 and CDR2 sequences are SGHRS and YFSETQ. CDR3 region: CASRLGTVDTGELFF. The CDR3 DNA reads as TGCGCCAGCAGATTGGGGACAGTTGACACCGGGGAGCTGTTTTTT.

This clonotype was seen a handful of times. V gene TRBV12-3 or TRBV12-4 combines with J gene TRBJ2-5; the D gene could be TRBD1 or TRBD2 (5 bases each). CDR3 length: 15 amino acids. The V gene lost 3 bases and the J gene lost 0 bases, with 11 bases spanning the gap. CDR3 nucleotides: TGTGCCAGCAGTTTTAGGCAGGGAGACCAAGAGACCCAGTACTTC. Its protein is CASSFRQGDQETQYF.